This record looks at one T cell receptor beta chain sequence and its context. This record belongs to a study of cytomegalovirus exposure and HLA in healthy donors. Background on the study: Among the 398 genotyped donors, around 85% were placed in the Caucasian-associated ancestry cluster.

The PCR used 60 Vbeta and 13 Jbeta primers. Original handling: Some 11 million of the about 80 million unique TCR beta chains counted in a later analysis were shared. Repertoires were generated with immunoSEQ multiplex PCR, while TCRdb's copy carries only in-frame clones and drops some. V and J calls and clone size are those listed in that table; D and trimming were worked out from the DNA. In the table there are over 200,000 clones, approximately 82% of which are singletons. The germline V gene has CDR1 SGHNT and CDR2 YYREEE (reference sequence). CDR3 size: 16 residues. The V gene lost 4 bases and the J gene lost 2 bases, with 16 bases spanning the gap.

The sequencing sample was made of PBMCs. The TCR sequence derives from a woman in her 40s in good health and CMV-seronegative. The J gene is TRBJ2-1, the V gene TRBV5-4, with D possibly being TRBD2 (6 bases). CDR3 nucleotide sequence: TGTGCCAGCAGCCCGGCGGGGTCAGGCACCTACAATGAGCAGTTCTTC. Translated: CASSPAGSGTYNEQFF.